The entry that follows covers one T cell receptor (beta chain) sequence. Its antigen is as yet unknown. V lost 5 bases and J lost 3, with 7 bases in between. Germline V lookup: CDR1 SEHNR, CDR2 FQNEAQ (reference sequence). CDR3 length: 13 residues. The data derive from a study of radiation and T cells in renal cell carcinoma. General study points: Pretreatment tumor biopsies were lacking, so baseline clonotypes are unknown.

Time point denoted: blood 2 weeks post-SBRT. Specified treatment: 15 Gy SBRT to primary tumor, nephrectomy 4 weeks later. This renal cell carcinoma was of the clear cell type. Profiling relied on immunoSEQ multiplex PCR, and the TCRdb table lists in-frame clones only, not all of them. The sample comprises some 150,000 clones, roughly 90% of which are singletons, and around 13% rests with the top ten. The TCR was taken from a woman aged 50 to 65 with renal cell carcinoma. This chain links TRBV7-9 with TRBJ1-4; D not resolved. The sample in question was blood, obtained from a patient whose treatment included radiotherapy and nephrectomy. DNA of the CDR3: TGTGCCAGCAGCAAGAACGCTAATGAAAAACTGTTTTTT. This sequence encodes CASSKNANEKLFF.